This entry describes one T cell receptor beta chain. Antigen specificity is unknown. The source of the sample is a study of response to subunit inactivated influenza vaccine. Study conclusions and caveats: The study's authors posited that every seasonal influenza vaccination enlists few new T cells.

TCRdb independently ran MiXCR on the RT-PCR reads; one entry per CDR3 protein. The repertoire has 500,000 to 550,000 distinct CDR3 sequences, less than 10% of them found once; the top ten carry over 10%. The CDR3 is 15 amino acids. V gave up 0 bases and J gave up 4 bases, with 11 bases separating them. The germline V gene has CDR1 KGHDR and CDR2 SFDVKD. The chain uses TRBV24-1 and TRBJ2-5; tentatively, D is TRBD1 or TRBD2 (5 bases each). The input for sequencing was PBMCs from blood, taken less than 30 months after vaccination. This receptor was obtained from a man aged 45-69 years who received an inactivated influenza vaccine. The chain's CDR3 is CATSDLRSGLETQYF. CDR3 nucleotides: TGTGCCACCAGTGATTTGCGCTCGGGGCTAGAGACCCAGTACTTC.